This is a list of T cell receptor beta chains from one sample in a study of T cell changes during pregnancy in multiple sclerosis. The data were produced by immunoSEQ multiplex PCR, yet TCRdb's version contains in-frame clones alone and is incomplete. Here the sample spans 65,000 to 75,000 clones, 80% to 95% being singletons. Sequencing used CD8+ T cells from peripheral blood mononuclear cells, obtained in the third trimester of pregnancy. These TCRs come from a female donor in good health, enrolled as a control in a pregnancy study. CDR3s include the opening cysteine and the closing phenylalanine or tryptophan. Expanded clones are given a class, and other clones once, few, many or no size at all.

V	J	size	CDR3
TRBV19	TRBJ2-1	NA	CASSITGTYNEQFF
TRBV7-2	TRBJ2-2	NA	CASSYRGYTGELFF
TRBV11-2	TRBJ2-1	NA	CASSLDFLQGWNEQFF
TRBV27	TRBJ1-5	NA	CASTSAGGNQPQHF
TRBV7-8	TRBJ1-5	NA	CASSRKGIGNQPQHF
TRBV30	TRBJ2-3	NA	CAWGPSDTQYF
TRBV9	TRBJ2-3	few	CASEAGGSTSTDTQYF
TRBV6-4	TRBJ1-6	once	CASSEGDNSPLHF
TRBV27	TRBJ1-3	NA	CASSSRQGWESGNTIYF
TRBV27	TRBJ2-3	NA	CASSLGNTDTQYF
TRBV4-3	TRBJ2-6	NA	CASSQEAGANVLTF
TRBV11-2	TRBJ2-7	NA	CASSLWGGTYEQYF
TRBV7-9	TRBJ1-1	once	CASSNRDRGNTEAFF
TRBV30	TRBJ2-7	once	CAWSVGGDYEQYF